The sequence of this T cell receptor (beta chain) was determined in a study of CD8 T cells in Susac syndrome. Study-wide results and caveats: The relatively small number of individuals in the TCR sequencing and HLA analysis was acknowledged by the study.

As to this clonotype: Its antigen is unknown.

The CDR3 is made up of 14 amino acids. The V gene end was trimmed by 4 bases and the J gene end by 4 bases; junction bases not matched to a gene: 7. Per the germline V gene, CDR1 is GTSNPN and CDR2 is SVGIG (reference sequence). RNA, at about 0.45 to 1 ug, was reverse transcribed with random hexamers. An immunoSEQ multiplex PCR generated amplified TCR beta CDR3 products spanning 54 Vbeta and 13 Jbeta. Each CDR3 protein gets one entry after TCRdb re-called the immunoSEQ multiplex PCR reads with MiXCR. Of fewer than 250,000 distinct CDR3 sequences listed, approximately 90% are singletons. The source material was CD8+ T cells from PBMCs. The source of this sequence is a human donor with multiple sclerosis. The chain joins TRBV30 to TRBJ2-3, with 8 bases identical to TRBD2. CDR3 bases: TGTGCCTGGATATTTGCGGGGGGAGCAGATACGCAGTATTTT. The encoded protein is CAWIFAGGADTQYF.